What follows is one T cell receptor (beta chain) and its context. This sample is drawn from a study of memory CD4+ T cells and cytomegalovirus serostatus. Single viable CD3+CD4+CD8-CD45RO+ cells were sorted as the memory CD4+ T cells. Only in-frame clones appear in the TCRdb table, and some are missing; sequencing was by immunoSEQ multiplex PCR. The data hold around 61,000 clones, with roughly 80% observed a single time. Germline-derived CDR1 and CDR2 are SGHRS and YFSETQ. The CDR3 consists of 16 residues. The V end lost 3 bases, the J end lost 1 base, and 16 bases lay between the germline ends. The sample consisted of memory CD4+ T cells from blood. The V gene is TRBV5-1, the J gene TRBJ1-1; D may be TRBD1 (6 bases). The clonotype was recovered from an adult in good health and CMV-seronegative. CDR3 loop: CASSYVAGAPNTEAFF. CDR3 DNA: TGCGCCAGCAGCTATGTAGCAGGGGCCCCGAACACTGAAGCTTTCTTT.